One sample yielded the 13 T cell receptor beta chains listed below, sequenced in a study of T-cell reconstitution after alpha-beta-depleted transplantation in children (dated by TCRdb to about 2016). Library generation was performed with PCR. This sample was sequenced with an Illumina HiSeq 2500. TCR library preparation used molecular barcoding, with unique molecular identifiers applied to normalize quantification of the TCRbeta repertoire. The public reads were reanalyzed by TCRdb: fastp trimming at Q25, MiXCR alignment, in-frame beta chains only. Under each unique CDR3 protein, matching rows form one entry showing the most common genes and DNA. The sample yields hundreds of thousands of distinct CDR3 sequences; approximately 14% were counted once. 0.79% of the sample is held by the ten biggest clonotypes. What this sample's treatment or condition label stands for: allogeneic hematopoietic cell transplantation with graft depleted of TCRalphabeta T cells and CD19 B cells.

The source was PBMCs, collected before TCRalphabeta/CD19-depleted stem cell transplant. These receptors were taken from a girl aged 2-10 years with congenital amegakaryocytic thrombocytopenia, due to receive a stem cell transplant.

The genes are TRBV7-8 and TRBJ2-7; 10 nucleotides agree with TRBD2. This CDR3 is 15 amino acids long. Germline CDR1 reads SGHVS; CDR2 reads FQNEAQ. Trimming at V came to 7 bases and at J to 7 bases, leaving 13 bases not matched to a gene. The CDR3 region has the DNA TGTGCCAGCACCGACCTAGCGGGGGCCGGTTGGGAGCAGTACTTC. Translation gives CASTDLAGAGWEQYF.

The chain is built from TRBV5-1 and TRBJ2-2; D might be TRBD1 (5 bases). The germline gives CDR1 SGHRS, CDR2 YFSETQ. V was clipped by 0 bases and J by 7 bases, with 10 bases between them. This CDR3 region has 14 residues. CDR3 in amino acids: CASSLGQSYGELFF. CDR3 coding DNA: TGCGCCAGCAGCTTGGGACAGAGTTACGGGGAGCTGTTTTTT. The entire variable domain, with the rest obtained from reference TRBV5-1 and TRBJ2-2, is as follows: KAGVTQTPRYLIKTRGQQVTLSCSPISGHRSVSWYQQTPGQGLQFLFEYFSETQRNKGNFPGRFSGRQFSNSRSEMNVSTLELGDSALYLCASSLGQSYGELFFGEGSRLTVL.

This clonotype occurred a few times. V is TRBV20-1 and J is TRBJ2-3; 9 bases are a match to TRBD2. The CDR3 has 17 residues. J lost 5 bases, V lost 0 bases, and 12 bases had no gene match. Germline V gene data show CDR1 as DFQATT and CDR2 as SNEGSKA (reference sequence). The CDR3 DNA reads as TGCAGTGCTAGAGATGAGGTGGCGGGACTAGCTGGAGATACGCAGTATTTT. This translates into CSARDEVAGLAGDTQYF.

This clonotype has just a few counts. V and J are TRBV6-5 and TRBJ2-5; maybe TRBD2 (5 bases). The CDR3 runs 15 residues. V dropped 4 bases and J dropped 8 bases, with 20 bases sitting between them. CDR1 and CDR2 (germline): MNHEY, SVGAGI. CDR3 nucleotide sequence: TGTGCCAGCAGTTTAAGTGGGAATGGGAGAGACACCCAGTACTTC. Its protein is CASSLSGNGRDTQYF.

This clonotype was recorded at least ten times. This chain connects TRBV5-1 to TRBJ1-4, with D possibly matching TRBD1 (6 bases). The CDR3 runs 15 residues. Trimming cost V 7 bases and J 3 bases, with 16 bases left between them. CDR1 SGHRS and CDR2 YFSETQ come from the germline V gene. CDR3 amino acids: CASRGTYTSNEKLFF. Written as DNA, the CDR3 is TGCGCCAGCCGAGGGACATACACATCTAATGAAAAACTGTTTTTT. The variable domain in full, completed from reference TRBV5-1 and TRBJ1-4, reads KAGVTQTPRYLIKTRGQQVTLSCSPISGHRSVSWYQQTPGQGLQFLFEYFSETQRNKGNFPGRFSGRQFSNSRSEMNVSTLELGDSALYLCASRGTYTSNEKLFFGSGTQLSVL.

This clonotype was counted at least ten times. V usage is TRBV10-3 and J usage is TRBJ1-2; D is unresolved. The CDR3 contains 15 residues. The V gene's germline CDR1 is ENHRY and CDR2 SYGVKD. V was cut by 3 bases and J by 2 bases, with 13 bases left in between. Here the CDR3 reads CAISDSVRPNYGYTF. As DNA, the CDR3 is TGTGCCATCAGTGATTCAGTTCGCCCCAACTATGGCTACACCTTC.

This clonotype was seen a few times. The chain recombines TRBV5-4 with TRBJ1-2, with D possibly TRBD1 on 6 matching bases. Looked up from germline, CDR1 is SGHNT and CDR2 is YYREEE (reference sequence). V was pared by 4 bases and J by 8 bases, with 18 bases between. The CDR3 runs 14 residues. The CDR3: CASSPPTGRVGYTF. The CDR3 DNA sequence: TGTGCCAGCAGCCCCCCTACAGGGCGAGTCGGCTACACCTTC.

This clonotype has a count of ten or more. J is TRBJ2-1 and V is TRBV21-1; TRBD2 is the table's D call and was not checked against the DNA. TRBV21-1 is a listed pseudogene. CDR3 length: 18 amino acids. DNA for the CDR3: TGTGCCAGCAGCAAAGAAAAGAGAAGACTAGCAACTGTTCATGAGCAGTTCTTC. It codes for CASSKEKRRLATVHEQFF.

This clonotype was counted at least ten times. The chain employs TRBV9 and TRBJ2-1; unclear D gene. The germline V gene encodes CDR1 SGDLS and CDR2 YYNGEE. This CDR3 comprises 15 residues. V lost 3 bases to trimming and J lost 5 bases, with 15 bases between them. The CDR3 spells CASSAPTQNNNEQFF. DNA of the CDR3: TGTGCCAGCAGCGCCCCCACGCAGAATAACAATGAGCAGTTCTTC.

This clonotype was detected a few times. The chain combines TRBV12-3 or TRBV12-4 with TRBJ1-5; 7 positions match TRBD1. Trimming removed 4 bases from V and 5 bases from J; junction bases left unmatched: 5. CDR3 length: 14 amino acids. This CDR3 reads CASSSGQRYQPQHF. CDR3 DNA sequence: TGTGCCAGCAGTTCGGGACAGCGGTATCAGCCCCAGCATTTT.

This clonotype has a count of ten or more. The chain combines TRBV12-3 or TRBV12-4 with TRBJ2-5, with D possibly being TRBD2 (6 bases). Trimming pared 3 bases from V and 7 bases from J, leaving 15 bases between. The CDR3 contains 14 residues. The CDR3 nucleotides are TGTGCCAGCAGTTTGTTTCGCGGGGAACGGACCCAGTACTTC. Translated, it gives CASSLFRGERTQYF.

This clonotype was seen at least ten times. This rearrangement joins TRBV10-2 to TRBJ2-2; D possibly corresponds to TRBD2 (5 bases). The CDR3 has 18 amino acids. V was cut by 2 bases and J by 8 bases, with 24 bases left in between. Germline V gene lookup returns CDR1 WSHSY and CDR2 SAAADI. CDR3 loop: CASSEPWASPWSPGELFF. CDR3 coding DNA: TGCGCCAGCAGTGAGCCATGGGCTAGCCCTTGGTCCCCAGGGGAGCTGTTTTTT.

At least ten counts were recorded for this clonotype. The chain links TRBV5-1 to TRBJ1-2; D not resolved. This CDR3 has 12 amino acids. CDR1 and CDR2 from the germline V gene are SGHRS and YFSETQ. With 1 base removed from V and 10 bases from J, the gap between germline ends came to 11 bases. The CDR3 DNA follows: TGCGCCAGCAGCTTGTCCAGCCACCCCTACACCTTC. This gives the protein CASSLSSHPYTF.